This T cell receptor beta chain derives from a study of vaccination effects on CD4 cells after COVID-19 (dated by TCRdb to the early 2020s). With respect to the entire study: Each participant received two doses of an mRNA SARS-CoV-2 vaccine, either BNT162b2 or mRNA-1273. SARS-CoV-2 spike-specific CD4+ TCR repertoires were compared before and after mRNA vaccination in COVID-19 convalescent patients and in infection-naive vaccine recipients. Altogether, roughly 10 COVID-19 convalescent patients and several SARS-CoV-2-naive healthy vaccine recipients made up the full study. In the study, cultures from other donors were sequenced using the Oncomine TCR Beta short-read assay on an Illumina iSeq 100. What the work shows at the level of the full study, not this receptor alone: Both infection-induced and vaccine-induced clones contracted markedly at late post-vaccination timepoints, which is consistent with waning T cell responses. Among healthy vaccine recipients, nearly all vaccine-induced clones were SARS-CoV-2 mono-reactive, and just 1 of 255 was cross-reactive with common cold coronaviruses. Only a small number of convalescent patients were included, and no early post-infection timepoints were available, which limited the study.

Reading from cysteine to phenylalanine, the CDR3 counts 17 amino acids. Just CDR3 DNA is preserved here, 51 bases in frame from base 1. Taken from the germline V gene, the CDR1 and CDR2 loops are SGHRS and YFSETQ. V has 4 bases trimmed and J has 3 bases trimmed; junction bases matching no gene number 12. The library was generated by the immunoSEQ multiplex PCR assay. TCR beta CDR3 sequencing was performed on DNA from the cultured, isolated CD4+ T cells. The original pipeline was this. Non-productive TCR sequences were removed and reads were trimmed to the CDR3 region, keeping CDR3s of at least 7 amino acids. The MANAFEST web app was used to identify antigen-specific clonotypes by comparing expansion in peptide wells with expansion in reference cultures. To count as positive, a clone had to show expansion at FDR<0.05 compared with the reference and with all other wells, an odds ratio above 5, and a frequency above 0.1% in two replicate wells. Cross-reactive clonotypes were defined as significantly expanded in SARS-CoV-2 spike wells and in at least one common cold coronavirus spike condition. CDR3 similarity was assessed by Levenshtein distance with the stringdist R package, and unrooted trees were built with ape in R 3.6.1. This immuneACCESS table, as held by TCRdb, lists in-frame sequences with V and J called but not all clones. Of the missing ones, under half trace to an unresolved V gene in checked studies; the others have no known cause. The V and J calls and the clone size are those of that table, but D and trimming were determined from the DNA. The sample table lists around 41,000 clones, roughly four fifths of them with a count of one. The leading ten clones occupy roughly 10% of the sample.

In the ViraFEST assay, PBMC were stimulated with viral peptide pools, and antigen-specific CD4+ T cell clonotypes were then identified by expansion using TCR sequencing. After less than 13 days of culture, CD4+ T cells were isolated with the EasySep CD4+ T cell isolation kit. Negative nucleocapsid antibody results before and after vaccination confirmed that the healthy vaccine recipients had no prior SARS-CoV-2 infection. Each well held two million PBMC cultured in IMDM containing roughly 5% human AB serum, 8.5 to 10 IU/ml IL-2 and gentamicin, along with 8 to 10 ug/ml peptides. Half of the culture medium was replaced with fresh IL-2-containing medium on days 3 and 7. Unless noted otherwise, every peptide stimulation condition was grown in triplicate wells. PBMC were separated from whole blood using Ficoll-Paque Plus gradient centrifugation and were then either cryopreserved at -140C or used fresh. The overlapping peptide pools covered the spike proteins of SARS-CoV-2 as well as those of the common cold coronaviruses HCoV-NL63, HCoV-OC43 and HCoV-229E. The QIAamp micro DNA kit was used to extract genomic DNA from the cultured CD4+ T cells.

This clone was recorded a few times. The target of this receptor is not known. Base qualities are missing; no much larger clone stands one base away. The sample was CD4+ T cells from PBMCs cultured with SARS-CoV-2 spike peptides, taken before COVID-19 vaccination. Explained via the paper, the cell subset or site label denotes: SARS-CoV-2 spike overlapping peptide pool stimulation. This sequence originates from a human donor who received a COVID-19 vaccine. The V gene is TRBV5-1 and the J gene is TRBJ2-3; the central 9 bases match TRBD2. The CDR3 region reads CASSPLGRSGGTDTQYF. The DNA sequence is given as TGCGCCAGCAGCCCCCTAGGTAGGAGCGGGGGGACAGATACGCAGTATTTT. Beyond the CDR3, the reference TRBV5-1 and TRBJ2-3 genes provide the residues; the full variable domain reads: KAGVTQTPRYLIKTRGQQVTLSCSPISGHRSVSWYQQTPGQGLQFLFEYFSETQRNKGNFPGRFSGRQFSNSRSEMNVSTLELGDSALYLCASSPLGRSGGTDTQYFGPGTRLTVL.